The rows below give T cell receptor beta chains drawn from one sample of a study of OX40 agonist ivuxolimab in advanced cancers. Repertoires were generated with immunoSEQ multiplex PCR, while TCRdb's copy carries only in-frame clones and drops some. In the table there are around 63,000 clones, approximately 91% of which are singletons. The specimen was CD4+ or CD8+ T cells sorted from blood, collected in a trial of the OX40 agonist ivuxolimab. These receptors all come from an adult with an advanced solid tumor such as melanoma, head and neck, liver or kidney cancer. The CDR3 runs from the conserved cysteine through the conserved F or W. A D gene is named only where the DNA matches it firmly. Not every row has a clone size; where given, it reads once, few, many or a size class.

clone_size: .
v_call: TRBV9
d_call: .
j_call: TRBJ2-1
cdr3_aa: CASSVGLRSSYNEQFF
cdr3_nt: TGTGCCAGCAGCGTAGGGCTGCGGAGCTCCTACAATGAGCAGTTCTTC

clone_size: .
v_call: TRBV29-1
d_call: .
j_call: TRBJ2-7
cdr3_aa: CSAGPSSYEQYF
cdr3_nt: TGCAGCGCTGGACCGAGCTCCTACGAGCAGTACTTC

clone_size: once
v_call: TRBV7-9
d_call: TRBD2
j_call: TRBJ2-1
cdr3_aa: CASSKRAGGPDNEQFF
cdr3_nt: TGTGCCAGCAGCAAGAGAGCGGGAGGGCCCGACAATGAGCAGTTCTTC

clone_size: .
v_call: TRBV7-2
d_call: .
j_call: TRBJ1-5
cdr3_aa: CASSSDTYQPQHF
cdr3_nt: TGTGCCAGCAGCTCCGACACTTATCAGCCCCAGCATTTT

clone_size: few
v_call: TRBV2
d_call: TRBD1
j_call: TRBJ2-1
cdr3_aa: CASSGQGGPGEQFF
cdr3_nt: TGTGCCAGCAGCGGGCAAGGGGGCCCGGGGGAGCAGTTCTTC

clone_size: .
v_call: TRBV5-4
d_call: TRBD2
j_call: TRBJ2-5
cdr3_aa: CASSLAGDSGTETQYF
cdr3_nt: TGTGCCAGCAGCTTGGCCGGGGATAGCGGGACGGAGACCCAGTACTTC

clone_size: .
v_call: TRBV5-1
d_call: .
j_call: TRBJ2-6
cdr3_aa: CASSLVGARANVLTF
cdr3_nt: TGCGCCAGCAGCTTGGTGGGGGCCAGGGCCAACGTCCTGACTTTC

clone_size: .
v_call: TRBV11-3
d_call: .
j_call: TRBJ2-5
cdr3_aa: CASSLVGRETQYF
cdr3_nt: TGTGCCAGCAGCTTAGTAGGGCGAGAGACCCAGTACTTC

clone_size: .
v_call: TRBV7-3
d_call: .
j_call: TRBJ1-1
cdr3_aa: CASSLLGAGTEAFF
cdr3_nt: TGTGCCAGCAGCTTATTGGGGGCCGGCACTGAAGCTTTCTTT

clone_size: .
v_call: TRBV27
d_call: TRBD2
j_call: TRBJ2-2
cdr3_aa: CASSSSGALPGELFF
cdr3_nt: TGTGCCAGCAGTTCCAGCGGGGCCCTCCCCGGGGAGCTGTTTTTT

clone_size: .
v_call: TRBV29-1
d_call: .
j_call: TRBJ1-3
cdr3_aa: CSVSAGYSGNTIYF
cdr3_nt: TGCAGCGTCTCCGCAGGGTACTCTGGAAACACCATATATTTT

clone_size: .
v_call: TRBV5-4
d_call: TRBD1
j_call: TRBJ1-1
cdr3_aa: CASRPRVGGARNTEAFF
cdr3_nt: TGTGCCAGCAGGCCGCGAGTAGGGGGCGCCAGGAACACTGAAGCTTTCTTT

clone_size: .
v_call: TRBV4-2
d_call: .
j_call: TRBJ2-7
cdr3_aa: CASSQAGESVHEQYF
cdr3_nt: TGTGCCAGCAGCCAAGCGGGAGAGTCGGTCCACGAGCAGTACTTC

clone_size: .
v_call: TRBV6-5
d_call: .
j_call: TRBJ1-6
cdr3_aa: CASTLNNSPGSPLHF
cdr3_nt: TGTGCCAGCACCCTAAACAACAGCCCGGGTTCACCCCTCCACTTT

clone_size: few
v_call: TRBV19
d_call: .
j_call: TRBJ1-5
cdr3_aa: CASSIGDQPQHF
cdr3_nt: TGTGCCAGTAGTATCGGCGATCAGCCCCAGCATTTT

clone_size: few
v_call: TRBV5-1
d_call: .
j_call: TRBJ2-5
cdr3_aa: CASSLVGGAQETQYF
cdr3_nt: TGCGCCAGCAGCTTGGTTGGGGGGGCCCAAGAGACCCAGTACTTC

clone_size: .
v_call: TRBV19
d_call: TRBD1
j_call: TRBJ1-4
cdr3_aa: CASSMGTGEKLFF
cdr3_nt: TGTGCCAGTAGTATGGGGACAGGGGAAAAACTGTTTTTT

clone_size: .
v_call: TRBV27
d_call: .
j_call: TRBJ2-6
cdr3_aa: CASRLGTLTGANVLTF
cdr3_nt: TGTGCCAGCAGACTAGGGACACTTACTGGGGCCAACGTCCTGACTTTC

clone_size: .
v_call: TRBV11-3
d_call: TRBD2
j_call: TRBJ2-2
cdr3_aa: CASSLDVSGRNTGELFF
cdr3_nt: TGTGCCAGCAGCTTAGATGTTAGCGGGAGGAACACCGGGGAGCTGTTTTTT

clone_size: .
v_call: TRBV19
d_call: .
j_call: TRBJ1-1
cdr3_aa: CASSIMDTEAFF
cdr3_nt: TGTGCCAGTAGTATCATGGACACTGAAGCTTTCTTT

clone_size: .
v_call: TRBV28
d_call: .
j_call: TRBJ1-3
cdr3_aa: CASSLLARGANRNTIYF
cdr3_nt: TGTGCCAGCAGTTTACTCGCCCGGGGGGCTAATAGAAACACCATATATTTT

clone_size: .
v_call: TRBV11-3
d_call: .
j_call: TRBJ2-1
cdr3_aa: CASSRGTLIYNEQFF
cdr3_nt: TGTGCCAGCAGCCGGGGAACCCTAATTTACAATGAGCAGTTCTTC

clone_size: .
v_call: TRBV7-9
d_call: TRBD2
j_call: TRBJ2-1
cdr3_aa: CASIGTSWDNEQFF
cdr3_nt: TGTGCCAGCATTGGGACTAGTTGGGACAATGAGCAGTTCTTC

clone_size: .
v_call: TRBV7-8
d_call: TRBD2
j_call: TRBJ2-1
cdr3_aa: CASSLVPGGSYNEQFF
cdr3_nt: TGTGCCAGCAGCTTAGTGCCGGGGGGGTCCTACAATGAGCAGTTCTTC

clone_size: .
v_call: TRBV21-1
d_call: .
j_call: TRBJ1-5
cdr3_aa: CASSTLTGVGEPQHF
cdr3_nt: TGTGCCAGCAGCACGTTGACAGGGGTCGGCGAGCCCCAGCATTTT